This TCR beta chain emerged from a study of blood T cells in healthy people across ages. Sample-barcoded 5' priming and a J-beta primer mix drove a second PCR of roughly 6 to 12 cycles. Using its own MiXCR run on the 5' RACE reads, TCRdb lists one record per CDR3 protein. The sample holds over a million distinct CDR3 sequences; 25% are singletons and the top ten take around 0.75%. Germline assignment: CDR1 SGHDT and CDR2 YYEEEE. The V gene end was trimmed by 4 bases and the J gene end by 0 bases; junction bases not matched to a gene: 5. The CDR3 consists of 17 residues. There were healthy Caucasian individuals from Russia, aged about 6 to 95, serving as donors. These same data were also listed under a study on T cells of mothers and their children. That investigation notes: Every mother supplied over 9 million TCR beta CDR3 reads and every child around 3 million. Thymic selection molds TCR recombination products alike in related and unrelated pairs.

The sample comprised blood. This receptor was taken from a girl aged 2 to 9 in good health. The rearrangement links TRBV5-6 to TRBJ2-1; 12 bases fit TRBD2. The CDR3 bases are TGTGCCAGCAGCCAGGGACTAGCGGGTGTCTCCTACAATGAGCAGTTCTTC. It encodes CASSQGLAGVSYNEQFF.